This T cell receptor (beta chain) is from a study of blood T cell repertoires in COVID-19. Study information: The United States, Italy and Spain supplied acute and convalescent COVID-19 samples. In each case, the material was cDNA or gDNA derived from T cells, B-cell-depleted T cells, or PBMCs.

Germline V lookup: CDR1 SGHNT, CDR2 YYREEE (reference sequence). J was trimmed by 7 bases and V by 1 base; bases with no gene match: 10. The CDR3 has 16 residues. Per the authors' pipeline: Quantification of nucleated cells was approximated via reference gene primer amplification. Here immunoSEQ multiplex PCR was the method, and the copy in TCRdb shows in-frame clones only, minus some. The DNA gave D and trimming, while V, J and clone size come from that table. The table records roughly 200,000 clones, roughly 80% of them present only once. Material: peripheral blood. This clonotype was sampled from an elderly woman with acute or convalescent COVID-19. The V call is TRBV5-4, the J call TRBJ2-4; TRBD1 matches at 8 bases. This chain's CDR3 is CASSLSPGGNRNIQYF. The CDR3 nucleotides read TGTGCCAGCAGCTTGTCTCCAGGGGGCAATCGGAACATTCAGTACTTC.